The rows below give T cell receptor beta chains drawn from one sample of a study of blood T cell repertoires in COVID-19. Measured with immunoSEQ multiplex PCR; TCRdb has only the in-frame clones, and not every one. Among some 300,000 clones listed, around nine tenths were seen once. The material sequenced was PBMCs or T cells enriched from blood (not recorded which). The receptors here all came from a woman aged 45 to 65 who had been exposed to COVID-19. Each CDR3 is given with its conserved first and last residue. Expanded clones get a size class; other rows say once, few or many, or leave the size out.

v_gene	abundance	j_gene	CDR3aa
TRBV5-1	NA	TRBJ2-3	CASSFWGEGTDTQYF
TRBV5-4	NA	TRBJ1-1	CASSLGGQENTEAFF
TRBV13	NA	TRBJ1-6	CASRPRALENSPLHF
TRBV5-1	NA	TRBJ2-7	CASSLAQLAGGEQYF
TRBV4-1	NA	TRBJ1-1	CASSRGDRVITEAFF
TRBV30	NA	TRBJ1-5	CAWSRGAKHQPQHF
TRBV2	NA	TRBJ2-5	CASLGLAGGPGRRETQYF
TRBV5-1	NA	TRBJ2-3	CASSLAGGLADTQYF
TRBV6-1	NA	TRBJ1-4	CASSDTERSTNEKLFF
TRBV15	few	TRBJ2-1	CATSTRLVQFF
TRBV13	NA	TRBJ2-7	CASSWRQGEFTYEQYF
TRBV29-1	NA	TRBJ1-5	CSVEENSNQPQHF
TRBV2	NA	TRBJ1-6	CASSESGQGPSPLHF
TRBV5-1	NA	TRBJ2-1	CASSYSSYNEQFF
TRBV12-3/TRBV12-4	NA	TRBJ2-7	CASSLSAGHEQYF
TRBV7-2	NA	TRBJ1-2	CASSLNRGDGYTF
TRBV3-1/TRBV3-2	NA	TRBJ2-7	CASSQDAGNYEQYF
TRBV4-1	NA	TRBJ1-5	CASSQGDRERQPQHF
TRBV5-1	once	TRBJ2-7	CASRLSGGFGDEQYF
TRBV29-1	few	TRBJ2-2	CSVGLAGGIGAGELFF
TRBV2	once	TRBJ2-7	CASSGGQGDEQYF
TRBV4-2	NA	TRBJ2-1	CASSQDPGGAIHNEQFF
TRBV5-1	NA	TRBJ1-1	CASSPPASTEAFF
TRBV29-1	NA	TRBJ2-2	CSVEVAGGTGELFF
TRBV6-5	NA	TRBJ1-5	CASSYSHNQPQHF
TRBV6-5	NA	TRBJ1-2	CASNTRDRAMGYTF
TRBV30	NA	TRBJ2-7	CAWSGDREYEQYF
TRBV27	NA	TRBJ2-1	CASSLVWLNEQFF
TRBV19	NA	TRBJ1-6	CASSITGNSPLHF
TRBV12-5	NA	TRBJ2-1	CASGWGNYNEQFF
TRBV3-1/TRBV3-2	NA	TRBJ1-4	CASSQEGTGGSNEKLFF
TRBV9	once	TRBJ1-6	CASSAQQGPDNSPLHF
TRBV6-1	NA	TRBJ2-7	CASSEARQGRAYEQYF
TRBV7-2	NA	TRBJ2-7	CASSFLAPGPYEQYF
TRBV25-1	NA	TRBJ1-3	CASSVLVSSGNTIYF
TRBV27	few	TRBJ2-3	CASSLARADTQYF
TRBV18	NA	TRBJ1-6	CASSRGTLNSPLHF
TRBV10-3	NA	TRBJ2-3	CAISKSGTSGEDTQYF
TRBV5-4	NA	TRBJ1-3	CASSWRGSGDTIYF
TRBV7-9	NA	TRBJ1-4	CASSLPDKPGKLFF
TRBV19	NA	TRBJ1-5	CASSNRGSDQPQHF
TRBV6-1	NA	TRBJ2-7	CASSEDRDFCRF
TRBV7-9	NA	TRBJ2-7	CASSTPTGTVNEQYF
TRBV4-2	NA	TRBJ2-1	CASSQDIQGPYNEQFF
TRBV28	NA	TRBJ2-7	CASSSTGTGGYEQYF
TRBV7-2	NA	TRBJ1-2	CASSATRGSYYGYTF
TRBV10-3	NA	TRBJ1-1	CAISDLGQKNTEAFF
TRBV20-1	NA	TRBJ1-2	CSASRVEVRGYTF
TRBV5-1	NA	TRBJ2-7	CASSLWGGANYEQYF
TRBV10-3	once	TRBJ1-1	CAISEIENTEAFF
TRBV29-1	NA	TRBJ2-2	CSVEYAPGNTGELFF
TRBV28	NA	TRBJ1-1	CASSLGGEGYTEAFF
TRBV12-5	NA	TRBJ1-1	CASGFGTENTEAFF